A single sample gave rise to the 5 T cell receptor beta chains below, sequenced in a study of neurological immune-mediated disorders. TCRdb re-derived calls from the 5' RACE reads in MiXCR, one entry per CDR3 protein. Here the sample spans approximately 53,000 distinct CDR3 sequences, roughly 10% being singletons. Time point described: longitudinal time-point 1 (baseline). What was sequenced was PBMCs. The origin of the receptors is a middle-aged woman in good health.

Many counts were recorded for this clonotype. The chain joins TRBV5-1 to TRBJ1-5; D is perhaps TRBD1 (5 bases). There are 13 residues in the CDR3. Germline V gives CDR1 SGHRS, CDR2 YFSETQ. V was pared by 0 bases and J by 8 bases, with 9 bases between. The CDR3 sequence is CASSLAWGEPQHF. CDR3 nucleotides: TGCGCCAGCAGCTTGGCGTGGGGCGAGCCCCAGCATTTT.

Turning to this clonotype: A much larger clone lies one base from this, so it may be a read error. The chain recombines TRBV5-1 with TRBJ2-1; TRBD1 agrees at 8 bases. Germline V gene data show CDR1 as SGHRS and CDR2 as YFSETQ. The V gene end was trimmed by 4 bases and the J gene end by 5 bases; junction bases not matched to a gene: 8. CDR3 length: 15 amino acids. For the CDR3, the DNA is TGCGCCAGCAGCCGGACAGGGCATATTAACAATGAGCAGTTCTTC. Its protein is CASSRTGHINNEQFF.

This clonotype was seen ten or more times. The J gene is TRBJ2-2, the V gene TRBV7-2; 8 nucleotides align to TRBD2. Unmatched junction bases numbered 5, after V lost 1 base and J lost 4 bases. The length of the CDR3 is 16 residues. Germline V gene lookup returns CDR1 SGHTA and CDR2 FQGNSA. CDR3 sequence reads: CASSLVSSGTTGELFF. The CDR3 nucleotides are TGTGCCAGCAGCTTAGTTAGTAGCGGGACCACCGGGGAGCTGTTTTTT.

This clonotype was recorded many times. V gene TRBV12-3 or TRBV12-4 combines with J gene TRBJ1-1, with D possibly TRBD1 on 5 matching bases. The length of the CDR3 is 12 residues. Trimming cost V 11 bases and J 8 bases, with 18 bases left between them. Here the CDR3 reads CAGASLATEAFF. The CDR3 nucleotides are TGTGCCGGGGCTTCCCTCGCCACCGAAGCTTTCTTT.

V and J are TRBV25-1 and TRBJ2-1; D could derive from TRBD1 or TRBD2 (5 bases each). In germline, CDR1 is MGHDK, CDR2 SYGVNS. This CDR3 has 15 residues. The V end was cut by 5 bases, the J end by 4 bases, with 15 bases between. The CDR3 coding sequence is TGTGCCAGCAGTCCGGGGACGATGAGTTACAATGAGCAGTTCTTC. Translating gives CASSPGTMSYNEQFF.